Sequencing of this TCR beta chain was carried out in a study of blood T cell repertoires in COVID-19. At the level of the study: Collection of acute and convalescent COVID-19 samples took place in the United States, Italy and Spain.

The data were produced by immunoSEQ multiplex PCR, yet TCRdb's version contains in-frame clones alone and is incomplete. Counted here are 55,000 to 75,000 clones, 65% to 90% occurring once; the ten biggest clones make up roughly 3.2%. This CDR3 has 15 residues. Germline V gene data show CDR1 as SGHNT and CDR2 as YENEEA. Trimming at V came to 4 bases and at J to 3 bases, leaving 5 bases not matched to a gene. This TCR was sampled from a man aged 50 to 60 with active COVID-19. The chain has TRBV11-3 and TRBJ2-1; 8 nucleotides match TRBD2. Sequencing used peripheral blood. In nucleotides, the CDR3 is TGTGCCAGCAGCTCAACTAGCGGAGTCTACAATGAGCAGTTCTTC. Amino acid sequence: CASSSTSGVYNEQFF.